Listed below are T cell receptor beta chains from one sample, sequenced in a study of blood T cell repertoires in COVID-19. Assay: immunoSEQ multiplex PCR; the TCRdb copy retains only in-frame clones and omits some. Here the sample spans about 370,000 clones, roughly 90% being singletons. The source material was peripheral blood. The source of these receptors is a woman aged 30 to 39 with COVID-19, enrolled during active disease. The CDR3 runs from the conserved cysteine through the conserved F or W. The D gene is left open where the match is weak. The size of a clone is reported for some rows only, either as once, few or many, or as a class for expanded clones.

>TRBV4-2|TRBD2|TRBJ2-3|NA
TGTGCCAGCCGGCTAGCGGGAGACAGCACAGATACGCAGTATTTT
CASRLAGDSTDTQYF
>TRBV6-5|NA|TRBJ2-1|once
TGTGCCAGCAGTTACTCGGGGGCCGGGGAGAAGTTCTTC
CASSYSGAGEKFF
>TRBV5-1|TRBD1|TRBJ2-3|NA
TGCGCCAGCAGCCCCAACCGGGACAGGGGCACAGATACGCAGTATTTT
CASSPNRDRGTDTQYF
>TRBV3-1/TRBV3-2|NA|TRBJ2-2|NA
TGTGCCAGCAGGGCCGACTACACCGGGGAGCTGTTTTTT
CASRADYTGELFF
>TRBV2|NA|TRBJ2-3|NA
TGTGCCAGCATAGCGTCGAAGAAAGATACGCAGTATTTT
CASIASKKDTQYF
>TRBV30|NA|TRBJ2-1|NA
TGTGCCTGGAGTGGGTTGGGGACTTCCTACAATGAGCAGTTCTTC
CAWSGLGTSYNEQFF
>TRBV2|NA|TRBJ1-3|NA
TGTGCCAGCAGTGTATCTCCCTCGAGGGGAAACACCATATATTTT
CASSVSPSRGNTIYF
>TRBV19|TRBD1|TRBJ1-5|NA
TGTGCCAGTAGTATAGAGTTTAGGGGGCGAAGGCAGCCCCAGCATTTT
CASSIEFRGRRQPQHF
>TRBV5-1|TRBD1|TRBJ1-4|NA
TGCGCCAGCAGCGCGTGGGACAGAAATAATGAAAAACTGTTTTTT
CASSAWDRNNEKLFF
>TRBV4-3|NA|TRBJ2-2|NA
TGCGCCAGCAGCCAAGAACAGGGCTGGGGCGGGGAGCTGTTTTTT
CASSQEQGWGGELFF
>TRBV6-5|TRBD1|TRBJ2-7|NA
TGTGCCAGCAGTTACGAGGACAGGGGAAGGTACGAGCAGTACTTC
CASSYEDRGRYEQYF
>TRBV3-1/TRBV3-2|NA|TRBJ2-3|NA
TGTGCCAGCAGCCAAGATATTGCAGGGCCCGCCGCAGATACGCAGTATTTT
CASSQDIAGPAADTQYF
>TRBV4-2|TRBD1|TRBJ1-2|NA
TGTGCCAGCAGCCCCAGGGACAGGGATAAATATGGCTACACCTTC
CASSPRDRDKYGYTF
>TRBV14|NA|TRBJ2-1|NA
TGTGCCAGCAGCCAAGCATCGTGGTGGAGTGAGCAGTTCTTC
CASSQASWWSEQFF
>TRBV4-3|TRBD2|TRBJ2-3|once
TGCGCCAGCAGCCAAGAACCCACTAGCGGGAGAGCCAGCACAGATACGCAGTATTTT
CASSQEPTSGRASTDTQYF
>TRBV2|TRBD1|TRBJ1-4|once
TGTGCCAGCAGTGCGGGACAGGGCAATAATGAAAAACTGTTTTTT
CASSAGQGNNEKLFF
>TRBV28|NA|TRBJ1-2|NA
NA
CASSTSSGGIYPGEKNYGYTF
>TRBV27|TRBD1|TRBJ1-2|NA
TGTGCCAGCAGTTTGGCAGGGGGGACCTATGGCTACACCTTC
CASSLAGGTYGYTF
>TRBV30|NA|TRBJ2-2|NA
TGTGCCTGGAGTGTGTGGGGGAGAGGGGGCGGGGAGCTGTTTTTT
CAWSVWGRGGGELFF
>TRBV25-1|NA|TRBJ2-1|NA
TGTGCCAGCAGTGAATATAAGGAGGGGGCAGGGGAGCAGTTCTTC
CASSEYKEGAGEQFF
>TRBV4-3|TRBD1|TRBJ1-3|NA
TGCGCCAGCAGCCAGTACAGGGGGAGCTCTGGAAACACCATATATTTT
CASSQYRGSSGNTIYF
>TRBV25-1|TRBD1|TRBJ1-4|NA
TGTGCCAGCTCGTCCCACCGGGACAGGGATATGGTTGATGAAAAACTGTTTTTT
CASSSHRDRDMVDEKLFF
>TRBV14|NA|TRBJ2-3|NA
TGTGCCAGCAGCCAAGAGTTGGCAAGAGATACGCAGTATTTT
CASSQELARDTQYF
>TRBV2|NA|TRBJ2-1|once
TGTGCCAGCAGTGAAGCGCTTAGGCGGGCCTACAATGAGCAGTTCTTC
CASSEALRRAYNEQFF
>TRBV28|TRBD1|TRBJ1-2|NA
TGTGCCAGCAGTTCCACAGGGGAGGGCTACACCTTC
CASSSTGEGYTF
>TRBV6-2/TRBV6-3|TRBD1|TRBJ2-6|NA
TGTGCCAGCAGTCAACAGGGGGCAACGGGGGCCAACGTCCTGACTTTC
CASSQQGATGANVLTF
>TRBV5-1|NA|TRBJ1-5|NA
TGCGCCAGCAGCTTGGAATGGAGAGGTCAGCCCCAGCATTTT
CASSLEWRGQPQHF
>TRBV10-2|TRBD2|TRBJ2-2|NA
TGCGCCAGCAGTGAGCAAGCGGTCGGACTAGCCGGGGAGCTGTTTTTT
CASSEQAVGLAGELFF
>TRBV6-1|TRBD2|TRBJ2-3|NA
TGTGCCAGCAGTGAATTCCGGGGGGGCCTCACAGATACGCAGTATTTT
CASSEFRGGLTDTQYF
>TRBV2|TRBD1|TRBJ2-2|NA
TGTGCCAGCACCGGACAGGGGAACACCGGGGAGCTGTTTTTT
CASTGQGNTGELFF
>TRBV4-1|NA|TRBJ1-3|NA
TGCGCCAGCAGCCAAGAAGGGACATCTGGAAACACCATATATTTT
CASSQEGTSGNTIYF
>TRBV7-2|NA|TRBJ1-2|once
TGTGCCAGCAGCTTAAGTACAGGGTCTGGCTACACCTTC
CASSLSTGSGYTF
>TRBV5-4|NA|TRBJ2-7|NA
TGTGCCAGCAGCTTAGGACAGAGCTCCTACGAGCAGTACTTC
CASSLGQSSYEQYF
>TRBV18|NA|TRBJ1-1|NA
TGTGCCAGCTCACCAGGGAGGAACACTGAAGCTTTCTTT
CASSPGRNTEAFF
>TRBV28|TRBD1|TRBJ2-7|NA
TGTGCCAGCAGTTTCTGGAGGCCCACAGGGGGGTGGAAAATCTACGAGCAGTACTTC
CASSFWRPTGGWKIYEQYF
>TRBV6-1|NA|TRBJ1-2|NA
TGTGCCAGCAGTGAACTGACAAGAGAAGGCTACACCTTC
CASSELTREGYTF
>TRBV5-8|NA|TRBJ2-1|NA
TGTGCCAGCAGCTTCCAGCGGAACTACAATGAGCAGTTCTTC
CASSFQRNYNEQFF
>TRBV19|TRBD1|TRBJ1-1|NA
TGTGCCAGTGGACAGGGTAGGAACACTGAAGCTTTCTTT
CASGQGRNTEAFF
>TRBV5-6|NA|TRBJ2-3|NA
TGTGCCAGCAGCTTGGCACAGTTTACCGATACGCAGTATTTT
CASSLAQFTDTQYF
>TRBV30|TRBD2|TRBJ2-5|NA
TGTGCCTGGACTAGCGGGAGAGGGCCCATTGGGACCCAGTACTTC
CAWTSGRGPIGTQYF
>TRBV11-2|NA|TRBJ2-3|NA
TGTGCCAGCAGCTTAGTAGGGGGGGCAACAGATACGCAGTATTTT
CASSLVGGATDTQYF
>TRBV11-3|TRBD2|TRBJ2-1|NA
TGTGCCAGCAGCCTTCGGGCGGGGGACTACAATGAGCAGTTCTTC
CASSLRAGDYNEQFF
>TRBV6-5|TRBD1|TRBJ1-1|NA
TGTGCCAGCGGAACAGGGGGTGCCACTGAAGCTTTCTTT
CASGTGGATEAFF
>TRBV15|TRBD1|TRBJ1-2|NA
TGTGCCACCAGCAGGGACAGGGGATTCTATGGCTACACCTTC
CATSRDRGFYGYTF
>TRBV6-2/TRBV6-3|TRBD2|TRBJ2-7|NA
TGTGCCAGCAGTTACTCGGCTAGCGGGGGCTACGAGCAGTACTTC
CASSYSASGGYEQYF
>TRBV2|NA|TRBJ2-3|NA
TGTGCCAGCAGTGAAGCGAACGGGGGAGAGGCAGATACGCAGTATTTT
CASSEANGGEADTQYF
>TRBV9|NA|TRBJ2-3|NA
TGTGCCAGCAGCGTAGATGGAGCGGTTAGGACAGATACGCAGTATTTT
CASSVDGAVRTDTQYF
>TRBV2|TRBD1|TRBJ1-2|NA
TGTGCCAGCACCGGACAGGCGAACTATGGCTACACCTTC
CASTGQANYGYTF
>TRBV5-6|NA|TRBJ1-6|few
TGTGCCAGCAGCTTGTCTGGGGACATTTCACCCCTCCACTTT
CASSLSGDISPLHF
>TRBV6-5|NA|TRBJ2-2|once
TGTGCCAGCACCACTGGGGGGGCCGGTACCGGGGAGCTGTTTTTT
CASTTGGAGTGELFF
>TRBV18|TRBD1|TRBJ1-2|NA
TGTGCCAGCTCACCACTCGACCAACAGGGGGGCAATGGCTACACCTTC
CASSPLDQQGGNGYTF
>TRBV23-1|NA|TRBJ1-6|once
TGCGCCAGCATCAAGAAAGGAGGGTGCAGGCTTTGTTCACCCCTCCACTTT
CASIKKGGCRLCSPLHF
>TRBV24-1|NA|TRBJ2-1|NA
TGTGCCACCAGTGCTAGAGACTACCCCTACAATGAGCAGTTCTTC
CATSARDYPYNEQFF
>TRBV12-5|TRBD1|TRBJ2-5|NA
TGTGCTAGTGCCCCGGGACAGAGCCAAGAGACCCAGTACTTC
CASAPGQSQETQYF